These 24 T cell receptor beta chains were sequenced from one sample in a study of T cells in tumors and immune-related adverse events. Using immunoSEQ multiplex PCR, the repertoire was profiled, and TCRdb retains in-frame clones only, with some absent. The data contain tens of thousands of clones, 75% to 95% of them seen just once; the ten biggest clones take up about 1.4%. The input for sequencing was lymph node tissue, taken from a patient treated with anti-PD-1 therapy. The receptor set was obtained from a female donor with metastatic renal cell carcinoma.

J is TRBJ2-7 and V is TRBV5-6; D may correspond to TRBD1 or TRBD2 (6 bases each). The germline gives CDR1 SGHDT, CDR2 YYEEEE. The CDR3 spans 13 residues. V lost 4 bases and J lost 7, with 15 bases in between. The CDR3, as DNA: TGTGCCAGCAGCCCCATGGGGGGCTATGAGCAGTACTTC. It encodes CASSPMGGYEQYF.

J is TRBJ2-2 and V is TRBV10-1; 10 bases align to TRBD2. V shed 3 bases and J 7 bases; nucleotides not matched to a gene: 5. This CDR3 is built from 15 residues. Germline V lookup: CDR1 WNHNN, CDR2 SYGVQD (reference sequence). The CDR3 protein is CASSELAGLGGELFF. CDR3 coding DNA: TGCGCCAGCAGTGAACTAGCGGGATTAGGCGGGGAGCTGTTTTTT.

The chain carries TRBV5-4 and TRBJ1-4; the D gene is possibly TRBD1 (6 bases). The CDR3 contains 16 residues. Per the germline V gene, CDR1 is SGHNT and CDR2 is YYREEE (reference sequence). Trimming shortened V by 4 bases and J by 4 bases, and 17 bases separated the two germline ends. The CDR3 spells CASSQGLAGGNEKLFF. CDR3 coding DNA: TGTGCCAGCAGCCAGGGGCTAGCAGGAGGTAATGAAAAACTGTTTTTT.

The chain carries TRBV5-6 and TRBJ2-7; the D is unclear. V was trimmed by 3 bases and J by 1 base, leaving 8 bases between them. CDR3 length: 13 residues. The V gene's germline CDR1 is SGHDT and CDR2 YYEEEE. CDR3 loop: CASSSRASYEQYF. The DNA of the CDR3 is TGTGCCAGCAGCTCCCGGGCTTCCTACGAGCAGTACTTC.

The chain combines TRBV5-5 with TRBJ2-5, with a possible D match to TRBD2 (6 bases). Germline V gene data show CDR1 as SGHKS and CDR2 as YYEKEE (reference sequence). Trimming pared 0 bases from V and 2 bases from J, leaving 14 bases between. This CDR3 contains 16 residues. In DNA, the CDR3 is TGTGCCAGCAGCTTGGTGGCTAGCGCTATACAAGAGACCCAGTACTTC. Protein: CASSLVASAIQETQYF.

The CDR3 DNA sequence: TGTGCCAGAAGCTCTCGACCCCTTCGGGAAGCTTTCTTT. It encodes CARSSRPLREAFF. The rearrangement links TRBV5-3 to TRBJ1-1; D remains unclear. TRBV5-3 is assigned to the ORF class and has an uncertain function. CDR3 length: 13 residues. V was cut by 3 bases and J by 8 bases, with 14 bases left in between.

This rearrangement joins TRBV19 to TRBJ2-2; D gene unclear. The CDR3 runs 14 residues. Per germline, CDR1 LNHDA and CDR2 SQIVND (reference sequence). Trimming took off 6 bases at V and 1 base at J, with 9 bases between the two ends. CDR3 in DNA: TGTGCCAGTAGGGGCAGCAGGAACACCGGGGAGCTGTTTTTT. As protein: CASRGSRNTGELFF.

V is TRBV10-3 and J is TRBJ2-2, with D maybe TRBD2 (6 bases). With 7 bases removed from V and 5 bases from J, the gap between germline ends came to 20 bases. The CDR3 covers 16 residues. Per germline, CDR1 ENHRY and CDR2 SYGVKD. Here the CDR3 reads CAIKPTSPPGTGELFF. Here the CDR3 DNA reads TGTGCCATCAAACCCACTAGCCCCCCGGGGACCGGGGAGCTGTTTTTT.

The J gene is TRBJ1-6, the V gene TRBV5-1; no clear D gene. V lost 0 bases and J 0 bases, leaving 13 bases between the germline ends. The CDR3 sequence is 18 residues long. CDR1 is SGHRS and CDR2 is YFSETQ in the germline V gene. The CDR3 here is CASSLAVTSSSYNSPLHF. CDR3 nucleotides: TGCGCCAGCAGCTTGGCGGTGACCTCAAGCTCCTATAATTCACCCCTCCACTTT.

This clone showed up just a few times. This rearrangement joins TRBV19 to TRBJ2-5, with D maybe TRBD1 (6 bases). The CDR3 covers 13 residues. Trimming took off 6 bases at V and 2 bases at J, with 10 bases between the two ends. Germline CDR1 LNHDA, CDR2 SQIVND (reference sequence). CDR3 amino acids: CASSRQVQETQYF. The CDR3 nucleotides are TGTGCCAGTAGCAGACAGGTACAAGAGACCCAGTACTTC.

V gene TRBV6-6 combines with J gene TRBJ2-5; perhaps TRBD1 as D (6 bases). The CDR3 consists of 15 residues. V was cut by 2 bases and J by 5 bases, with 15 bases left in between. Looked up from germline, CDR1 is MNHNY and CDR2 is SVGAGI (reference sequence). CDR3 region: CASSYVPGDGETQYF. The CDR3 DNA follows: TGTGCCAGCAGTTACGTGCCAGGGGATGGGGAGACCCAGTACTTC.

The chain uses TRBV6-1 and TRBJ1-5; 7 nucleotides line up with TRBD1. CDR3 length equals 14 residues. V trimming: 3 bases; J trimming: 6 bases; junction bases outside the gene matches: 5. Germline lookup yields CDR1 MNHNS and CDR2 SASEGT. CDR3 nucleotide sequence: TGTGCCAGCAGTGACACAGGGGTGGGTCAGCCCCAGCATTTT. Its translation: CASSDTGVGQPQHF.

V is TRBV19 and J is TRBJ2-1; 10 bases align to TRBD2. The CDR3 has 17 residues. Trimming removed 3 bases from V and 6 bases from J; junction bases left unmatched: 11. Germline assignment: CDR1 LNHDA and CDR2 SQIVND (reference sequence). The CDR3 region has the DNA TGTGCCAGTAGTATCGGACTAGCGGTCCTCAGGGGCAATGAGCAGTTCTTC. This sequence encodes CASSIGLAVLRGNEQFF.

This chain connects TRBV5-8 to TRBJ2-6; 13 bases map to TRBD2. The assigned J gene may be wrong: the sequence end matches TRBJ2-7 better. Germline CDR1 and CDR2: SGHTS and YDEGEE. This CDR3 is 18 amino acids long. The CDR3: CASSYIKSGTSGNYEQYF. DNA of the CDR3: TGTGCCAGCAGCTACATTAAATCCGGGACTAGCGGGAACTACGAGCAGTACTTC.

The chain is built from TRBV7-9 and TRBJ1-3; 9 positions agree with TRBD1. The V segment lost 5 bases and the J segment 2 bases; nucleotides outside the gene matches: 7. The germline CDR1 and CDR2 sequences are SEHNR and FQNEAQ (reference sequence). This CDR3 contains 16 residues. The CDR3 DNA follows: TGTGCCAGCAGCCCAGGGGACAGGGACCCTGGAAACACCATATATTTT. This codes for CASSPGDRDPGNTIYF.

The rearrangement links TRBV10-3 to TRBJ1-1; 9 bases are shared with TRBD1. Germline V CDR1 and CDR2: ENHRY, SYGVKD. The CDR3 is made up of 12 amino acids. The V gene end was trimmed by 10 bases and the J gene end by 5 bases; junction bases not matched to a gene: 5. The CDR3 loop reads CATQGARTEAFF. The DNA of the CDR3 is TGTGCCACACAGGGGGCGCGGACTGAAGCTTTCTTT.

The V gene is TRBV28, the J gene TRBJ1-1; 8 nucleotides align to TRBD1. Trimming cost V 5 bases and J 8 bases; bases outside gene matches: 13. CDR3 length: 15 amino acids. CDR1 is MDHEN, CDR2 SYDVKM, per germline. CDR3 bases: TGTGCCAGCAGTCCGACCCCTACAGGGGGTCGCGAAGCTTTCTTT. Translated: CASSPTPTGGREAFF.

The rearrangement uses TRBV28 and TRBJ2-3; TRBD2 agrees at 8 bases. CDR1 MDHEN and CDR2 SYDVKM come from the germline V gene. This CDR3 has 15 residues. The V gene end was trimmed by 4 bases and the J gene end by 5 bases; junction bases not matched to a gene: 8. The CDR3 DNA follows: TGTGCCAGCAGTTCCCCGGTAGCGGGAATAGATACGCAGTATTTT. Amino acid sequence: CASSSPVAGIDTQYF.

The CDR3 region is CASSFPGQRLDTF. The CDR3 DNA reads as TGTGCCAGCAGTTTCCCGGGACAGCGACTCGACACCTTC. The chain recombines TRBV28 with TRBJ1-2; 7 bases are shared with TRBD1. CDR1 is MDHEN, CDR2 SYDVKM, per germline. This CDR3 is built from 13 residues. J lost 12 bases, V lost 3 bases, and 10 bases had no gene match.

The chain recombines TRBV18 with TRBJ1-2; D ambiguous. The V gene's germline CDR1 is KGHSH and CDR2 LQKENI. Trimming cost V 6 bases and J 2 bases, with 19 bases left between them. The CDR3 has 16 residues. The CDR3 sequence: CASSQSQAVGNYGYTF. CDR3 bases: TGTGCCAGCTCGCAATCTCAGGCGGTGGGGAACTATGGCTACACCTTC.

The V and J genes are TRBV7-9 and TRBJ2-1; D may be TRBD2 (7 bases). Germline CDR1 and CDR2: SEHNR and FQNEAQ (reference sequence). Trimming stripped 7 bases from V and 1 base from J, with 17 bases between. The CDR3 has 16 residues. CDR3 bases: TGTGCCAGCACCCTATTTAGGGGGGGTTCCTACAATGAGCAGTTCTTC. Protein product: CASTLFRGGSYNEQFF. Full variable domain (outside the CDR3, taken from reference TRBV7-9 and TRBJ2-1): DTGVSQNPRHKITKRGQNVTFRCDPISEHNRLYWYRQTLGQGPEFLTYFQNEAQLEKSRLLSDRFSAERPKGSFSTLEIQRTEQGDSAMYLCASTLFRGGSYNEQFFGPGTRLTVL.

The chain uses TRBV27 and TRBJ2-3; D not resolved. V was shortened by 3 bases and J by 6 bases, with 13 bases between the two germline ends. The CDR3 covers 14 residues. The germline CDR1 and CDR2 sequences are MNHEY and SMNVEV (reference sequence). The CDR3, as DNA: TGTGCCAGCAGTTTCCTAGGCGCGTACGATACGCAGTATTTT. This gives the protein CASSFLGAYDTQYF.

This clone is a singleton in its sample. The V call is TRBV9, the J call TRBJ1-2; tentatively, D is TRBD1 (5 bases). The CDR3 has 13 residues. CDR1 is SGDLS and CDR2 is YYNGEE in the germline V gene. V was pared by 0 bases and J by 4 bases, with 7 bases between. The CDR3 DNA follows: TGTGCCAGCAGCGTAGCGACAGCCTATGGCTACACCTTC. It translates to CASSVATAYGYTF.

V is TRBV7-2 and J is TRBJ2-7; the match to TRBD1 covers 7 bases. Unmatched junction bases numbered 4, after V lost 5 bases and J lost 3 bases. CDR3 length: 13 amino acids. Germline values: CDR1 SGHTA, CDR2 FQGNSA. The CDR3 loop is CASSGRDSYEQYF. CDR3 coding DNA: TGTGCCAGCAGCGGCCGGGACAGCTACGAGCAGTACTTC.